The 24 T cell receptor beta chains reported below all come from one sample, sequenced in a study of blood T cell repertoires in COVID-19. Libraries were prepared by immunoSEQ multiplex PCR; TCRdb keeps only in-frame clonotypes and omits some of them. In the table there are approximately 230,000 clones, around 83% of which are singletons. Sequencing input: peripheral blood. These receptors all come from a man aged 80 or over with acute or convalescent COVID-19.

This clone was counted once. This sequence joins TRBV5-4 and TRBJ2-5; 14 bases are shared with TRBD2. CDR1 is SGHNT and CDR2 is YYREEE in the germline V gene (reference sequence). V gave up 4 bases and J gave up 5 bases; unmatched junction bases: 10. The CDR3 has 17 residues. The CDR3 nucleotides are TGTGCCAGCAGCGCCAGACTAGCGGGAGGGCCAACGGAGACCCAGTACTTC. Translation: CASSARLAGGPTETQYF.

V is TRBV3-1 (or the pseudogene TRBV3-2) and J is TRBJ2-3; 8 bases align to TRBD2. Germline V gene data show CDR1 as LGHDT and CDR2 as YNNKEL (reference sequence). Trimming removed 2 bases from V and 0 bases from J; junction bases left unmatched: 10. This CDR3 comprises 18 residues. The CDR3 protein is CASSQFTSGSTSTDTQYF. CDR3 coding DNA: TGTGCCAGCAGCCAATTTACTAGCGGTTCTACTAGCACAGATACGCAGTATTTT.

This clone was counted only a few times. The chain couples TRBV2 to TRBJ2-7; D call uncertain. The CDR3 runs 14 residues. Germline V gives CDR1 SNHLY, CDR2 FYNNEI. Between the trimmed V and J ends, which lost 3 bases and 0 bases, there was a span of 9 bases. The CDR3 DNA follows: TGTGCCAGCAGTGAGGTAGCCCGCTCCTACGAGCAGTACTTC. Encoded protein: CASSEVARSYEQYF.

This chain joins TRBV10-3 and TRBJ2-3; possible D gene TRBD2, 7 bases. The V gene lost 8 bases and the J gene lost 1 base, with 10 bases spanning the gap. The CDR3 totals 13 residues. Germline V gene data show CDR1 as ENHRY and CDR2 as SYGVKD. CDR3 region: CAIEGGGTDTQYF. The CDR3 region has the DNA TGTGCCATCGAGGGGGGGGGCACAGATACGCAGTATTTT.

V usage is TRBV11-2 and J usage is TRBJ1-2; 7 bases line up with TRBD1. Trimming took 1 base from V and 7 from J; bases not matched to a gene: 6. The CDR3 length is 14 residues. Germline assignment: CDR1 SGHAT and CDR2 FQNNGV. CDR3 in amino acids: CASSLGRQGGGYTF. The CDR3 bases are TGTGCCAGCAGCTTAGGGAGACAGGGAGGTGGCTACACCTTC.

V is TRBV2 and J is TRBJ2-3, with 9 bases that match TRBD2. Germline V lookup: CDR1 SNHLY, CDR2 FYNNEI. The trim removed 2 bases at V and 2 bases at J, leaving 14 bases unmatched. The CDR3 consists of 19 residues. The CDR3 bases are TGTGCCAGCAGTGAAAAGGGGACTAGCCTTCCGGGTCTCACAGATACGCAGTATTTT. Encoded protein: CASSEKGTSLPGLTDTQYF.

This clone occurred once. The rearrangement joins TRBV6-5 to TRBJ1-5, with D perhaps TRBD1 (6 bases). V gave up 0 bases and J gave up 10 bases, with 16 bases separating them. This CDR3 is built from 15 residues. Germline V gene lookup returns CDR1 MNHEY and CDR2 SVGAGI. CDR3 loop: CASSYSGTTRHPQHF. As DNA, the CDR3 is TGTGCCAGCAGTTACTCCGGGACAACCCGTCATCCCCAGCATTTT.

This chain links TRBV19 with TRBJ1-4, with 8 bases identical to TRBD1. Trimming took 5 bases from V and 8 from J; bases not matched to a gene: 10. Germline values: CDR1 LNHDA, CDR2 SQIVND (reference sequence). The CDR3 spans 15 residues. CDR3 in amino acids: CASSPLTGGREKLFF. Here the CDR3 DNA reads TGTGCCAGTAGTCCCCTCACAGGGGGACGAGAAAAACTGTTTTTT.

The chain links TRBV9 to TRBJ1-2, with a possible D match to TRBD1 (5 bases). The length of the CDR3 is 14 residues. Trimming left V 5 bases short and J 2 bases short, with 13 bases between. The germline V gene has CDR1 SGDLS and CDR2 YYNGEE. The CDR3 sequence: CASRGGDGNYGYTF. The CDR3 DNA reads TGTGCCAGCAGGGGAGGGGACGGCAACTATGGCTACACCTTC.

The table lists this clone with a count of one. This chain uses TRBV5-1 with TRBJ1-2, with 8 bases that match TRBD1. Trimming took 5 bases from V and 2 from J; bases not matched to a gene: 5. Per germline, CDR1 SGHRS and CDR2 YFSETQ. The CDR3 consists of 14 residues. CDR3 loop: CASSSGQGNYGYTF. CDR3 nucleotides: TGCGCCAGCAGTTCCGGACAGGGAAACTATGGCTACACCTTC.

This chain joins TRBV6-5 and TRBJ2-7, with TRBD1 as a possible D gene (6 bases). The CDR3 consists of 14 residues. Germline V gives CDR1 MNHEY, CDR2 SVGAGI. The germline V and J ends were trimmed by 6 bases and 3 bases, with 15 bases remaining between them. CDR3 sequence reads: CASRDRLWSYEQYF. DNA for the CDR3: TGTGCCAGCAGGGACAGACTGTGGAGCTACGAGCAGTACTTC.

The chain carries TRBV4-1 and TRBJ2-3, with a possible D match to TRBD1 (5 bases). Trimming left V 4 bases short and J 5 bases short, with 22 bases between. The CDR3 has 17 amino acids. CDR1 and CDR2 (germline): MGHRA, YSYEKL. This chain's CDR3 is CASSRKKAGPGEDTQYF. The CDR3 bases are TGCGCCAGCAGCCGAAAAAAAGCAGGGCCCGGCGAAGATACGCAGTATTTT.

The chain links TRBV6-5 to TRBJ2-7; D is possibly TRBD1 (5 bases). Trimming took off 7 bases at V and 3 bases at J, with 16 bases between the two ends. This CDR3 spans 14 amino acids. Germline CDR1 reads MNHEY; CDR2 reads SVGAGI. CDR3 sequence reads: CASKANGHYYEQYF. The CDR3 DNA reads TGTGCCAGCAAGGCGAACGGACACTACTACGAGCAGTACTTC.

This clone was seen once. J is TRBJ2-7 and V is TRBV7-9; 9 bases are a match to TRBD1. The CDR3 runs to 16 residues. J lost 4 bases, V lost 5 bases, and 12 bases had no gene match. The germline CDR1 and CDR2 sequences are SEHNR and FQNEAQ (reference sequence). CDR3 sequence reads: CASSRAGTGWVYEQYF. CDR3 DNA sequence: TGTGCCAGCAGCCGCGCCGGGACAGGGTGGGTGTACGAGCAGTACTTC.

In its sample, this clone was seen a few times. The CDR3 nucleotides read TGTGCCAGCAGTCCCGTAGGACAGGGCCTCTGGGAGCAGTACTTC. Translated: CASSPVGQGLWEQYF. V and J are TRBV2 and TRBJ2-7; TRBD1 matches at 8 bases. CDR1 and CDR2 from the germline V gene are SNHLY and FYNNEI. The CDR3 has 15 amino acids. The trim removed 5 bases at V and 7 bases at J, leaving 13 bases unmatched.

The rearrangement joins TRBV7-2 to TRBJ1-2; D is possibly TRBD1 (6 bases). V gave up 4 bases and J gave up 7 bases, with 19 bases separating them. CDR1 SGHTA and CDR2 FQGNSA come from the germline V gene. This CDR3 is 15 amino acids long. The CDR3 bases are TGTGCCAGCAGCTCAAAGGCAGGGGATGGAGGTGGCTACACCTTC. Its translation is CASSSKAGDGGGYTF.

The chain links TRBV9 to TRBJ2-1, with 11 bases lining up with TRBD2. CDR3 length equals 15 residues. Germline V CDR1 and CDR2: SGDLS, YYNGEE. Trimming at V came to 4 bases and at J to 2 bases, leaving 2 bases not matched to a gene. CDR3 DNA: TGTGCCAGCAGCCTTAGCGGGAGGGCCTACAATGAGCAGTTCTTC. Protein product: CASSLSGRAYNEQFF.

CDR3 sequence reads: CASSVLQGLAGVVTGELFF. In DNA form, the CDR3 reads TGTGCCAGCAGTGTCCTCCAAGGACTAGCGGGAGTAGTTACCGGGGAGCTGTTTTTT. The chain has TRBV6-1 and TRBJ2-2; 13 positions match TRBD2. The CDR3 totals 19 residues. Germline CDR1 and CDR2: MNHNS and SASEGT. V gave up 4 bases and J gave up 5 bases; unmatched junction bases: 13.

This rearrangement joins TRBV7-9 to TRBJ2-6, with TRBD2 matching over 7 bases. V was clipped by 4 bases and J by 4 bases; unmatched bases: 7. There are 16 residues in the CDR3. From germline, CDR1 is SEHNR and CDR2 FQNEAQ (reference sequence). The CDR3 is CASSSSGRVGANVLTF. The CDR3 DNA reads TGTGCCAGCAGCTCCTCGGGGAGGGTCGGGGCCAACGTCCTGACTTTC.

This clone occurred once. The chain links TRBV3-1 (or the pseudogene TRBV3-2) to TRBJ1-5, with D possibly matching TRBD1 (5 bases). Per the germline V gene, CDR1 is LGHDT and CDR2 is YNNKEL (reference sequence). The length of the CDR3 is 14 residues. The V gene lost 4 bases and the J gene lost 7 bases, with 14 bases spanning the gap. The CDR3 region is CASSRSGAKQPQHF. The CDR3 coding sequence is TGTGCCAGCAGCCGCTCTGGGGCGAAACAGCCCCAGCATTTT.

This clone was counted a few times. The chain has TRBV10-3 and TRBJ1-1; D may be TRBD1 (5 bases). V lost 1 base, J lost 1 base, and 13 bases lay in between. The CDR3 runs 16 residues. Germline CDR1 reads ENHRY; CDR2 reads SYGVKD. CDR3 DNA sequence: TGTGCCATCAGTGAGTATGGGGGGAGCAGGAACACTGAAGCTTTCTTT. Translating it yields CAISEYGGSRNTEAFF.

The J gene is TRBJ2-7, the V gene TRBV12-3 or TRBV12-4; 8 positions agree with TRBD1. V shed 2 bases and J 7 bases; nucleotides not matched to a gene: 4. The CDR3 is 13 amino acids. The CDR3 coding sequence is TGTGCCAGCAGTTTACAGGGACAGGTAGAGCAGTACTTC. Translated: CASSLQGQVEQYF.

This clone was observed a handful of times. The V gene is TRBV4-1, the J gene TRBJ1-2; 9 bases fit TRBD1. V was pared by 5 bases and J by 4 bases, with 8 bases of the junction left unmatched. The CDR3 consists of 15 residues. Germline CDR1 MGHRA, CDR2 YSYEKL. The CDR3 sequence: CASSSSGQGAYGYTF. DNA for the CDR3: TGCGCCAGCAGCTCCTCGGGACAGGGAGCCTATGGCTACACCTTC.

The chain uses TRBV28 and TRBJ1-1; the match to TRBD1 covers 8 bases. Losses at the gene ends were 1 base for V and 10 bases for J; bases not matched to a gene: 8. This CDR3 contains 14 residues. CDR1 and CDR2 from the germline V gene are MDHEN and SYDVKM. The CDR3 spells CASSLLSTDRGAFF. The CDR3 region has the DNA TGTGCCAGCAGTTTATTATCGACAGACAGGGGAGCTTTCTTT.